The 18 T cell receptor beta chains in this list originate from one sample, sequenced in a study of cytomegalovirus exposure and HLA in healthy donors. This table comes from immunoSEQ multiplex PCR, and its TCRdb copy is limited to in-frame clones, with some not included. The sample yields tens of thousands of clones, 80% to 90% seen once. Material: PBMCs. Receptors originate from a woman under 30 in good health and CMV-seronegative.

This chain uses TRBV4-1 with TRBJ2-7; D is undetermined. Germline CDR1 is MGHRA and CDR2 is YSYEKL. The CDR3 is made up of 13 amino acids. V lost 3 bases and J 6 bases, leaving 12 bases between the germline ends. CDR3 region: CASSQATRSEQYF. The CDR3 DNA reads TGCGCCAGCAGCCAGGCGACAAGGTCCGAGCAGTACTTC.

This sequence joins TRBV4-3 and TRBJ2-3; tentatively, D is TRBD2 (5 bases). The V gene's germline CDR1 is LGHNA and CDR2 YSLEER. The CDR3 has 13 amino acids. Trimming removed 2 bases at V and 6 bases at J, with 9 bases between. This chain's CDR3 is CASSQNPSDTQYF. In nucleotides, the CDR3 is TGCGCCAGCAGCCAAAACCCTAGCGATACGCAGTATTTT.

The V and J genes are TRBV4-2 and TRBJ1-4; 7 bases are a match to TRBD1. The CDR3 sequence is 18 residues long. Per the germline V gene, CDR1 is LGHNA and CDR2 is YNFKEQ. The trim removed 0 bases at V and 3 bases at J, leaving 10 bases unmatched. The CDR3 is CASSQDIGGAFPNEKLFF. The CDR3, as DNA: TGTGCCAGCAGCCAAGATATAGGGGGCGCATTTCCTAATGAAAAACTGTTTTTT.

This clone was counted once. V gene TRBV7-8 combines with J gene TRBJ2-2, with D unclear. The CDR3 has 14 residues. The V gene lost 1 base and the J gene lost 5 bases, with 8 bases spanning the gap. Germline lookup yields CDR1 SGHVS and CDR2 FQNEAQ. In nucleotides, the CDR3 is TGTGCCAGCAGCTTAGAGTTAGTTACCGGGGAGCTGTTTTTT. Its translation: CASSLELVTGELFF.

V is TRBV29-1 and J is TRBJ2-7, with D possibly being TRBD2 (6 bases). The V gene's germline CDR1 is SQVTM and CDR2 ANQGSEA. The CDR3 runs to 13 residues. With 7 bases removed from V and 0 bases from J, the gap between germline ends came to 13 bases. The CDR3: CSAADGSSYEQYF. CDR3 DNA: TGCAGCGCCGCGGACGGGAGCTCCTACGAGCAGTACTTC.

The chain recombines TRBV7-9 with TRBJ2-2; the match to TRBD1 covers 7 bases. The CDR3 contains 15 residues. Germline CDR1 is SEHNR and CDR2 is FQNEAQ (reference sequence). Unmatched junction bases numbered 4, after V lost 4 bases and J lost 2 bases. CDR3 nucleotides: TGTGCCAGCAGCTCCCGGACAGGCAACACCGGGGAGCTGTTTTTT. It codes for CASSSRTGNTGELFF.

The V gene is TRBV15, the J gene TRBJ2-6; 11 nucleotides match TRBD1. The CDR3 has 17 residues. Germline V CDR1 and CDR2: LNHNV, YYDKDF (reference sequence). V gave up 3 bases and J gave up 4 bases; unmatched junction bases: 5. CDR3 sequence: CATSSRDRGAGANVLTF. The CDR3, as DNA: TGTGCCACCAGCAGCCGGGACAGGGGGGCGGGGGCCAACGTCCTGACTTTC.

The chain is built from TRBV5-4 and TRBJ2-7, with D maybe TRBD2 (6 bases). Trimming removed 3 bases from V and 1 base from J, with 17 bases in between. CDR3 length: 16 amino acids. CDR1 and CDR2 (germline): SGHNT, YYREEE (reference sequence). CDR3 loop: CASSSPEGKESYEQYF. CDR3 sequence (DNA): TGTGCCAGCAGCTCGCCGGAGGGCAAGGAGTCCTACGAGCAGTACTTC.

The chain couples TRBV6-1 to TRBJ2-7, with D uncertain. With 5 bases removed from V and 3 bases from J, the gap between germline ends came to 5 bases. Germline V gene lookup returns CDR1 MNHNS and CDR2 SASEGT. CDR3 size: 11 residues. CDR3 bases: TGTGCCAGCAGTTTCCTCTACGAGCAGTACTTC. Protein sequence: CASSFLYEQYF.

The CDR3 region has the DNA TGTGCCAGCAGCTTGGGGAGACTAGCGGGAGGGCCTAGGGAGACCCAGTACTTC. Protein product: CASSLGRLAGGPRETQYF. J is TRBJ2-5 and V is TRBV5-4; TRBD2 matches at 14 bases. Looked up from germline, CDR1 is SGHNT and CDR2 is YYREEE (reference sequence). This CDR3 has 18 amino acids. V lost 0 bases and J lost 5; bases outside the gene matches: 9.

CDR3 region: CASSPQGNTEAFF. The CDR3 DNA reads as TGTGCCAGCAGCCCACAGGGAAACACTGAAGCTTTCTTT. V gene TRBV7-3 combines with J gene TRBJ1-1; perhaps TRBD1 as D (6 bases). V shed 5 bases and J shed 2 bases, with 9 bases lying between them. The germline CDR1 and CDR2 sequences are SGHTA and FQGTGA. This CDR3 has 13 residues.

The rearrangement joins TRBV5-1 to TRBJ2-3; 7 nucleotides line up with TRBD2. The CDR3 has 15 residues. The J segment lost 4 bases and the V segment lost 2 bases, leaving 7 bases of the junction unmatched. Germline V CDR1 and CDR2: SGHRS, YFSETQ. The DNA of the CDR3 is TGCGCCAGCAGCTTCTGGAGGGAGGGTTCAGATACGCAGTATTTT. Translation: CASSFWREGSDTQYF.

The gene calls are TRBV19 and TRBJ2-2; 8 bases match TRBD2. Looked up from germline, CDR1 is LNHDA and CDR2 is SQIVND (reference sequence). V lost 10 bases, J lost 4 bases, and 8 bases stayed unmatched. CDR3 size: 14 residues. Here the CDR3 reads CATTAGVRTGELFF. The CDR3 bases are TGTGCCACTACAGCGGGAGTACGCACCGGGGAGCTGTTTTTT.

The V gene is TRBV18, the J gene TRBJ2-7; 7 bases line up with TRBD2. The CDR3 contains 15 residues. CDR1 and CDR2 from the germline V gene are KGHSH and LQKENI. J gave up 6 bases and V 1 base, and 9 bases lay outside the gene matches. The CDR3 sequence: CASSPLHFGEGEQYF. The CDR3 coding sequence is TGTGCCAGCTCACCACTCCATTTTGGGGAGGGCGAGCAGTACTTC.

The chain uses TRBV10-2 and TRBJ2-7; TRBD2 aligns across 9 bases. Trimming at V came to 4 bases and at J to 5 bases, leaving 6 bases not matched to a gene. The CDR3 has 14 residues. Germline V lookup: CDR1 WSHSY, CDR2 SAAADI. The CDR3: CASSATSGVDEQYF. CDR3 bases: TGCGCCAGCAGTGCGACTAGCGGAGTCGACGAGCAGTACTTC.

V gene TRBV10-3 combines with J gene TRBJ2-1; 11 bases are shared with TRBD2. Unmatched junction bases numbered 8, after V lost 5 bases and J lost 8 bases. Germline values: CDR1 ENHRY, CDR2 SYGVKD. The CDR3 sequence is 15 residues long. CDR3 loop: CAISISGRARDEQFF. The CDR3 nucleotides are TGTGCCATCAGTATTAGCGGGAGGGCTCGGGATGAGCAGTTCTTC.

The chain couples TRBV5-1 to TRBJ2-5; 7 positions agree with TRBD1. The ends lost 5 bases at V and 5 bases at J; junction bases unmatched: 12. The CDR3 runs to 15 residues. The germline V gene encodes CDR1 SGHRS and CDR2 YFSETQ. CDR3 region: CASSNTGTVGETQYF. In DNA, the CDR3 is TGCGCCAGCAGTAATACCGGGACAGTAGGGGAGACCCAGTACTTC.

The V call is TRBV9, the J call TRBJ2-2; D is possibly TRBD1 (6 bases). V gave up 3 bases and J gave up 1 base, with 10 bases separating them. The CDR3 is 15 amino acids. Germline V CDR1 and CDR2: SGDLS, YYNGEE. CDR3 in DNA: TGTGCCAGCAGCGAATCGGGACAGAACACCGGGGAGCTGTTTTTT. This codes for CASSESGQNTGELFF.